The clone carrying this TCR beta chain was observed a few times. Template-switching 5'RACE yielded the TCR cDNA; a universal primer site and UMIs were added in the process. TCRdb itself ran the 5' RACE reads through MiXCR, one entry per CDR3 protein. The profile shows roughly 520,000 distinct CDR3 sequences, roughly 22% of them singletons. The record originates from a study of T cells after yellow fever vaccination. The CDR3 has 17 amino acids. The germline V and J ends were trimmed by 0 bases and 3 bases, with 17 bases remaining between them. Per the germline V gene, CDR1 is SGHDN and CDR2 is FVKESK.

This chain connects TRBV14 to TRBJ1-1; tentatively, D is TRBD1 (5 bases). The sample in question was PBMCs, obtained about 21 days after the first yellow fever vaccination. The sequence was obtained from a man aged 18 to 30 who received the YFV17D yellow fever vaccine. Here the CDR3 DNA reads TGTGCCAGCAGCCAAGATCCGGGATGGGGCTTGGACACTGAAGCTTTCTTT. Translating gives CASSQDPGWGLDTEAFF. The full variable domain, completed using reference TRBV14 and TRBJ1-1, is EAGVTQFPSHSVIEKGQTVTLRCDPISGHDNLYWYRRVMGKEIKFLLHFVKESKQDESGMPNNRFLAERTGGTYSTLKVQPAELEDSGVYFCASSQDPGWGLDTEAFFGQGTRLTVV.